This T cell receptor (beta chain) came from a study of T cell clonotyping in hematopoietic cell transplantation. Overall study results and limits: Few recipient clonotypes overlapped donors; over 95% were de novo at given depth. After transplant, recipient diversity fell while pathologically expanded clonotypes grew through day 180.

The table came from immunoSEQ multiplex PCR; TCRdb's copy has only in-frame clones and leaves some out. The sample gives about 45,000 clones, around 94% of which show up once; 0.7% to 0.95% is in the top ten. Germline V gene data show CDR1 as SGHNT and CDR2 as YYREEE (reference sequence). V lost 5 bases, J lost 6 bases, and 20 bases lay in between. The CDR3 spans 15 residues. Regarding this clone: What it binds is unknown.

Specimen: peripheral blood mononuclear cells. This receptor was obtained from a woman between 45 and 60 years old in good health. Some clones in this sample may be carry-over from other donors' samples. The chain has TRBV5-4 and TRBJ1-1; D perhaps matches TRBD1 (5 bases). The CDR3 bases are TGTGCCAGCAGAGATATGAGCAGGGAAAGGGCTGAAGCTTTCTTT. This sequence encodes CASRDMSRERAEAFF.